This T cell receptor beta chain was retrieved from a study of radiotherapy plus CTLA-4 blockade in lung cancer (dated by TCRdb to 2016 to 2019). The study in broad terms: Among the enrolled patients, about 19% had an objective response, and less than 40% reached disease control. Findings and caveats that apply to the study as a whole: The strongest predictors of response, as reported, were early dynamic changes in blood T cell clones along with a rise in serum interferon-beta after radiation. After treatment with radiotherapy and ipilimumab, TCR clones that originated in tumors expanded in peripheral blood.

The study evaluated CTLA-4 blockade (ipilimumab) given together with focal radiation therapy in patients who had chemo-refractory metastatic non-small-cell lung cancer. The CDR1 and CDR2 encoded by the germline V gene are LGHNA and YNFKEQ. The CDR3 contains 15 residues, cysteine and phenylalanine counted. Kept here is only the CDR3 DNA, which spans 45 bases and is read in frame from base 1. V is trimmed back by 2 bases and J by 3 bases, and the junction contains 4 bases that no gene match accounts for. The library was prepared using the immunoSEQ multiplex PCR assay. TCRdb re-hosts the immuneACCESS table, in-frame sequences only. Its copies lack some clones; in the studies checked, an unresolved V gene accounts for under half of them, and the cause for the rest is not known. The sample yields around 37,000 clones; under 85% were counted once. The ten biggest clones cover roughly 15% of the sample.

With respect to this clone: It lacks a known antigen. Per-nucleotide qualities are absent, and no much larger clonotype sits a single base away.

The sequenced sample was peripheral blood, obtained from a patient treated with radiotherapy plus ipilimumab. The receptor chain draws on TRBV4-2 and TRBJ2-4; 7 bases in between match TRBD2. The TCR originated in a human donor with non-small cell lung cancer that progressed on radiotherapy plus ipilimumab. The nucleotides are TGTGCCAGCAGCCAAACCTCGGGGGGCAAAAACATTCAGTACTTC. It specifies CASSQTSGGKNIQYF.